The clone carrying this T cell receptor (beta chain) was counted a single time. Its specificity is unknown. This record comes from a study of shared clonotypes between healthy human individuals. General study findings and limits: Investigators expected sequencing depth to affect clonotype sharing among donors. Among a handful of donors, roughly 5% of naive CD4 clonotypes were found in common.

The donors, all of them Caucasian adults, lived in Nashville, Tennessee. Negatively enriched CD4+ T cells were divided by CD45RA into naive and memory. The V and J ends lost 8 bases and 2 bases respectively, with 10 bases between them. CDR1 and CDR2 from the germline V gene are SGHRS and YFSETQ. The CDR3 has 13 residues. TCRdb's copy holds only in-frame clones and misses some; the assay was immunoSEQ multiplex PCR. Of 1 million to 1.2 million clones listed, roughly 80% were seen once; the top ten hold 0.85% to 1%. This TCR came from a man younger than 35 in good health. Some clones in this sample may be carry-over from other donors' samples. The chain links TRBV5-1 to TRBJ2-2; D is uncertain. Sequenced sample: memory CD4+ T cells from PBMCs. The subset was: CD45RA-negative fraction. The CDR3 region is CASTLGNTGELFF. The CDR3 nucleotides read TGCGCCAGTACCCTAGGAAACACCGGGGAGCTGTTTTTT.